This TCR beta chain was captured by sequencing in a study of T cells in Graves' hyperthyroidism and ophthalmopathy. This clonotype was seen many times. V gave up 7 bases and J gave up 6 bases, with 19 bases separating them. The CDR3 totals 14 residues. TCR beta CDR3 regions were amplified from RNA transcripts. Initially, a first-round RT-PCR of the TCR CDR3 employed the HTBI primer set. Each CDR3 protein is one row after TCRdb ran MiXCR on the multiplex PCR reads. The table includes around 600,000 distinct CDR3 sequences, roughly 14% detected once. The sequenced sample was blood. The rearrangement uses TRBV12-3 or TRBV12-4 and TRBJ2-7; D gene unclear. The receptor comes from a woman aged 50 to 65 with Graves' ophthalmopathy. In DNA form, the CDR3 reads TGTGCCAGCACCAACCTAGGTTGGATAGGCGAGCAGTACTTC. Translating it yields CASTNLGWIGEQYF.